This is a list of T cell receptor beta chains from one sample in a study of shared clonotypes between healthy human individuals. Sequencing was performed with immunoSEQ multiplex PCR; in TCRdb, only in-frame clones are kept and a portion is missing. This sample has around 1.6 million clones; 95% to 99% occur once, and the top ten carry approximately 0.44%. Sequencing was carried out using naive CD4+ T cells sorted from blood. The receptor set was obtained from a young man in good health. Both conserved end residues are part of each CDR3. A D gene is named only where the DNA matches it firmly. Rows may omit the clone size; those that give it use once, few, many or a size class.

abundance	d_gene	v_gene	j_gene	CDR3aa	CDR3nt
-	-	TRBV29-1	TRBJ1-5	CSVGDLGDQPQHF	TGCAGCGTTGGGGACCTAGGGGACCAGCCCCAGCATTTT
-	-	TRBV7-9	TRBJ1-1	CASSVPRGRTEAFF	TGTGCCAGCAGCGTCCCTCGGGGGCGGACTGAAGCTTTCTTT
-	TRBD1	TRBV9	TRBJ2-5	CASSGRQGMDQETQYF	TGTGCCAGCAGCGGACGACAGGGAATGGACCAAGAGACCCAGTACTTC
-	TRBD2	TRBV5-4	TRBJ2-1	CASSSRLAGNNEQFF	TGTGCCAGCAGCTCCCGACTAGCGGGAAATAATGAGCAGTTCTTC
-	-	TRBV9	TRBJ2-3	CASSVDVGDTQYF	TGTGCCAGCAGCGTAGATGTGGGTGATACGCAGTATTTT
-	-	TRBV9	TRBJ2-3	CASSASDVRQYF	TGTGCCAGCAGCGCTAGCGATGTAAGGCAGTATTTT
-	-	TRBV25-1	TRBJ2-3	CASSLEGITDTQYF	TGTGCCAGCAGTCTAGAGGGGATCACAGATACGCAGTATTTT
-	TRBD1	TRBV19	TRBJ1-4	CASRETGTTEKLFF	TGTGCCAGTAGGGAGACAGGGACGACTGAAAAACTGTTTTTT
-	-	TRBV5-1	TRBJ1-4	CASRLGGTNEKLFF	TGCGCCAGCCGCTTGGGGGGCACTAATGAAAAACTGTTTTTT
-	TRBD1	TRBV4-3	TRBJ1-1	CASSHHRGLNTEAFF	TGCGCCAGCAGCCACCACAGGGGACTGAACACTGAAGCTTTCTTT
-	TRBD1	TRBV9	TRBJ1-2	CASSGTGPPLGYGYTF	TGTGCCAGCTCCGGGACAGGGCCCCCTCTAGGGTATGGCTACACCTTC
-	TRBD2	TRBV19	TRBJ2-7	CASSMAGGSYEQYF	TGTGCCAGTAGTATGGCGGGAGGCTCCTACGAGCAGTACTTC
-	-	TRBV29-1	TRBJ2-2	CSIRGARNTGELFF	TGCAGCATTAGAGGAGCGCGAAACACCGGGGAGCTGTTTTTT
once	-	TRBV7-9	TRBJ2-1	CASSFWGARKGHEQFF	TGTGCCAGCAGCTTTTGGGGGGCGCGGAAGGGCCATGAGCAGTTCTTC
-	TRBD2	TRBV11-2	TRBJ2-1	CASSPLPGRWEQFF	TGTGCCAGCAGCCCTTTGCCCGGGAGGTGGGAACAGTTCTTC
-	TRBD1	TRBV7-8	TRBJ2-6	CASSPLRDRVPLTSGANVLTF	TGTGCCAGCAGCCCCTTGCGCGACAGGGTGCCCCTAACCTCTGGGGCCAACGTCCTGACTTTC
-	-	TRBV7-2	TRBJ2-3	CASSLSTAPTDTQYF	TGTGCCAGCAGCCTATCGACAGCACCCACAGATACGCAGTATTTT
few	TRBD1	TRBV25-1	TRBJ2-1	CASSGLGTVYNEQFF	TGTGCCAGCAGTGGACTGGGGACAGTATACAATGAGCAGTTCTTC
-	-	TRBV11-2	TRBJ1-1	CASSLEWGARNTEAFF	TGTGCCAGCAGCTTAGAATGGGGGGCGAGAAACACTGAAGCTTTCTTT
-	-	TRBV7-6	TRBJ2-1	CASSSGPNNEQFF	TGTGCCAGCAGCTCGGGACCAAACAATGAGCAGTTCTTC
-	TRBD1	TRBV10-1	TRBJ2-1	CASSESEGTDYNEQFF	TGCGCCAGCAGTGAGTCCGAAGGGACAGATTACAATGAGCAGTTCTTC
-	-	TRBV11-2	TRBJ2-6	CASRALSGANVLTF	TGTGCCAGCCGGGCCCTCTCTGGGGCCAACGTCCTGACTTTC
-	-	TRBV28	TRBJ2-7	CASSLTGPNYEQYF	TGTGCCAGCAGTTTAACGGGACCCAACTACGAGCAGTACTTC
-	-	TRBV18	TRBJ1-4	CASSPTDREKLFF	TGTGCCAGCTCACCTACAGACAGAGAAAAACTGTTTTTT
-	-	TRBV19	TRBJ2-1	CASSTLTQDEQFF	TGTGCCAGTAGTACCCTGACCCAAGATGAGCAGTTCTTC
-	TRBD2	TRBV30	TRBJ2-1	CAWSVRSGSIGEQFF	TGTGCCTGGAGTGTTCGTAGCGGGAGTATCGGTGAGCAGTTCTTC
-	-	TRBV5-1	TRBJ1-1	CASSFNRNTEAFF	TGCGCCAGCAGCTTTAACAGGAACACTGAAGCTTTCTTT
-	TRBD1	TRBV18	TRBJ1-2	CASSPLGQGEGYTF	TGTGCCAGCTCACCGCTGGGACAGGGGGAGGGCTACACCTTC
-	-	TRBV9	TRBJ1-3	CASSVARPGNTIYF	TGTGCCAGCAGCGTAGCCAGGCCTGGAAACACCATATATTTT
-	-	TRBV6-5	TRBJ2-1	CASGTGYEQFF	TGTGCCAGCGGAACAGGCTATGAGCAGTTCTTC
-	TRBD1	TRBV5-1	TRBJ2-7	CASSSEGQGVHEQYF	TGCGCCAGCAGCTCGGAGGGACAGGGGGTCCACGAGCAGTACTTC
-	-	TRBV30	TRBJ1-1	CAWSKHLNTEAFF	TGTGCCTGGAGTAAGCATTTGAACACTGAAGCTTTCTTT
once	TRBD2	TRBV28	TRBJ2-2	CASSTSGSTGELFF	TGTGCCAGCTCGACTAGCGGGAGCACCGGGGAGCTGTTTTTT
-	TRBD2	TRBV5-6	TRBJ2-1	CASSFSLAGDYNEQFF	TGTGCCAGCAGCTTCTCCCTAGCGGGAGACTACAATGAGCAGTTCTTC
-	-	TRBV18	TRBJ1-1	CASSPTLSLEAFF	TGTGCCAGCTCACCAACGCTAAGCCTAGAAGCTTTCTTT
-	-	TRBV14	TRBJ2-7	CASSQAVGLGEQYF	TGTGCCAGCAGCCAAGCGGTCGGCCTCGGCGAGCAGTACTTC
-	TRBD1	TRBV28	TRBJ1-5	CASSSPGQESPQHF	TGTGCCAGCAGTTCTCCGGGACAGGAGTCTCCCCAGCATTTT
-	-	TRBV28	TRBJ1-4	CASNQVPTTNEKLFF	TGTGCCAGCAACCAAGTACCCACAACTAATGAAAAACTGTTTTTT
-	-	TRBV5-4	TRBJ2-7	CASSIATHRSYEQYF	TGTGCCAGCAGCATCGCGACTCACCGCTCCTACGAGCAGTACTTC
-	TRBD1	TRBV5-1	TRBJ1-2	CASSLTRDRDHGYTF	TGCGCCAGCAGCTTGACGAGGGACAGGGATCATGGCTACACCTTC
-	TRBD2	TRBV5-1	TRBJ2-1	CASSGPGLAGSSYNEQFF	TGCGCCAGCAGCGGACCGGGACTAGCGGGCTCGTCCTACAATGAGCAGTTCTTC
-	-	TRBV7-8	TRBJ2-4	CASSFGFSRGDIQYF	TGTGCCAGCAGCTTCGGGTTCTCGAGGGGAGACATTCAGTACTTC